This T cell receptor beta chain was found in a study of beta chain features in type 1 diabetes. By way of CD45RO/CCR7/CD25/CD127/CD95/CD27, the CD4+ regulatory, stem cell-like memory, central memory and naive cells were sorted. TCRB transcripts that were expressed got sequenced, as all of the isolated RNA had been reverse transcribed. Sequenced by immunoSEQ multiplex PCR; TCRdb stores in-frame clones only, minus some. In the table there are under 95,000 clones, around a third of which are singletons. General study results and limits: Using cDNA template may skew counts toward highly expressing activated cells.

This clone showed up just a few times. Its target is unknown. This receptor was obtained from a woman between 18 and 29 years old in good health. Sequenced input: stem cell memory CD4+ T cells from blood.

CDR3 sequence reads: CASSLARESYNEQFF. The CDR3 DNA sequence: TGTGCCAGCAGCTTAGCACGGGAGTCCTACAATGAGCAGTTCTTC. V and J are TRBV7-2 and TRBJ2-1; the D gene is possibly TRBD2 (6 bases). Germline V lookup: CDR1 SGHTA, CDR2 FQGNSA. Trimming shortened V by 0 bases and J by 1 base, and 7 bases separated the two germline ends. CDR3 length equals 15 residues.